This T cell receptor beta chain was documented in a study of blood T cell repertoires in COVID-19. Profiling relied on immunoSEQ multiplex PCR, and the TCRdb table lists in-frame clones only, not all of them. The sample has roughly 300,000 clones; roughly nine tenths are singletons. This receptor was taken from a woman aged 30 to 39 with COVID-19, enrolled during active disease. Sequenced sample: peripheral blood.

DNA of the CDR3: TGTGCCACCAGTACCGGGACAGGGACTGAAGCTTTCTTT. Amino acids: CATSTGTGTEAFF. The gene calls are TRBV24-1 and TRBJ1-1; 9 bases align to TRBD1. The CDR3 runs 13 residues. Germline assignment: CDR1 KGHDR and CDR2 SFDVKD. The ends lost 6 bases at V and 5 bases at J; junction bases unmatched: 3.